Listed below are T cell receptor beta chains from one sample, sequenced in a study of shared clonotypes between healthy human individuals. Assay used: immunoSEQ multiplex PCR; TCRdb lists only in-frame clones, some missing. The sample consists of over a million clones, roughly 95% of them appearing once. Input material: naive CD4+ T cells sorted from blood. These receptor sequences come from a man in his thirties or forties in good health. The CDR3 runs from the conserved cysteine through the conserved F or W. Fields, in order: CDR3 protein, CDR3 DNA, J gene, D gene, clone size, V gene. The D gene is left open where the match is weak. The size entry is marked missing in some rows and otherwise reads once, few, many or a size class.

cdr3_aa: CASSSWTGEETQYF
cdr3_nt: TGTGCCAGCAGCTCCTGGACAGGGGAAGAGACCCAGTACTTC
j_call: TRBJ2-5
d_call: TRBD1
clone_size: NA
v_call: TRBV11-2

cdr3_aa: CASSVDGRSGDRVNYGYTF
cdr3_nt: TGTGCCAGCAGCGTAGATGGGAGGTCAGGGGACCGAGTTAACTATGGCTACACCTTC
j_call: TRBJ1-2
d_call: NA
clone_size: NA
v_call: TRBV9

cdr3_aa: CASSVSGRETYNEQFF
cdr3_nt: TGTGCCAGCAGTGTTAGCGGGAGGGAAACCTACAATGAGCAGTTCTTC
j_call: TRBJ2-1
d_call: TRBD2
clone_size: NA
v_call: TRBV9

cdr3_aa: CASSLSLSGISYEQYF
cdr3_nt: TGTGCCAGCAGCTTGTCCCTTAGCGGAATTTCCTACGAGCAGTACTTC
j_call: TRBJ2-7
d_call: NA
clone_size: NA
v_call: TRBV13

cdr3_aa: CASSPLEGSEQFF
cdr3_nt: TGTGCCAGCTCCCCCCTTGAGGGCAGTGAGCAGTTCTTC
j_call: TRBJ2-1
d_call: NA
clone_size: NA
v_call: TRBV18

cdr3_aa: CASSVSGLPSGNTIYF
cdr3_nt: TGTGCCAGCAGCGTGTCCGGACTGCCCTCTGGAAACACCATATATTTT
j_call: TRBJ1-3
d_call: NA
clone_size: NA
v_call: TRBV9

cdr3_aa: CASSLDTNTEAFF
cdr3_nt: TGCGCCAGCAGCCTAGACACTAACACTGAAGCTTTCTTT
j_call: TRBJ1-1
d_call: NA
clone_size: NA
v_call: TRBV4-3

cdr3_aa: CASSYSTRNEQFF
cdr3_nt: TGTGCCAGCAGTTACTCGACCAGGAATGAGCAGTTCTTC
j_call: TRBJ2-1
d_call: NA
clone_size: few
v_call: TRBV6-6

cdr3_aa: CASSFKTGTYHEQFF
cdr3_nt: TGTGCCAGCAGCTTCAAAACGGGAACCTACCATGAGCAGTTCTTC
j_call: TRBJ2-1
d_call: NA
clone_size: NA
v_call: TRBV11-3

cdr3_aa: CASSRDRSTDTQYF
cdr3_nt: TGCGCCAGCAGCCGGGACAGGAGCACAGATACGCAGTATTTT
j_call: TRBJ2-3
d_call: TRBD1
clone_size: NA
v_call: TRBV5-1

cdr3_aa: CASSPGTVSKETQYF
cdr3_nt: TGCGCCAGCAGCCCTGGGACTGTTTCAAAAGAGACCCAGTACTTC
j_call: TRBJ2-5
d_call: NA
clone_size: NA
v_call: TRBV5-1

cdr3_aa: CSANFGVYEQYF
cdr3_nt: TGCAGCGCCAACTTTGGGGTCTACGAGCAGTACTTC
j_call: TRBJ2-7
d_call: NA
clone_size: NA
v_call: TRBV29-1

cdr3_aa: CASHSPAGATQYF
cdr3_nt: TGCGCCAGCCACTCCCCCGCGGGAGCTACGCAGTATTTT
j_call: TRBJ2-3
d_call: TRBD2
clone_size: NA
v_call: TRBV10-2

cdr3_aa: CASSTRGQPQHF
cdr3_nt: TGTGCCAGCAGTACCCGGGGACAGCCCCAGCATTTT
j_call: TRBJ1-5
d_call: NA
clone_size: NA
v_call: TRBV27

cdr3_aa: CASSFRWALSSYNEQFF
cdr3_nt: TGCGCCAGCAGCTTTCGTTGGGCCCTCAGCTCCTACAATGAGCAGTTCTTC
j_call: TRBJ2-1
d_call: NA
clone_size: NA
v_call: TRBV5-1

cdr3_aa: CASSEAGGSAFF
cdr3_nt: TGTGCCAGCAGTGAAGCTGGGGGATCAGCTTTCTTT
j_call: TRBJ1-1
d_call: NA
clone_size: NA
v_call: TRBV2

cdr3_aa: CASSLDPGNTIYF
cdr3_nt: TGTGCCAGCAGCTTAGACCCTGGAAACACCATATATTTT
j_call: TRBJ1-3
d_call: NA
clone_size: once
v_call: TRBV7-9

cdr3_aa: CATSRDRPRAGGYEQYF
cdr3_nt: TGTGCCACCAGCAGAGATAGGCCGAGAGCGGGAGGCTACGAGCAGTACTTC
j_call: TRBJ2-7
d_call: TRBD2
clone_size: NA
v_call: TRBV15

cdr3_aa: CASSPHGQGSTGELFF
cdr3_nt: TGTGCCAGCAGCCCCCACGGACAGGGTTCCACCGGGGAGCTGTTTTTT
j_call: TRBJ2-2
d_call: TRBD1
clone_size: NA
v_call: TRBV9

cdr3_aa: CASSPGTGDNEQFF
cdr3_nt: TGTGCCAGCTCACCCGGGACAGGAGACAATGAGCAGTTCTTC
j_call: TRBJ2-1
d_call: TRBD1
clone_size: NA
v_call: TRBV18

cdr3_aa: CASSFRFGGTGTYGYTF
cdr3_nt: TGTGCCAGCAGTTTTCGGTTTGGGGGTACAGGTACTTATGGCTACACCTTC
j_call: TRBJ1-2
d_call: NA
clone_size: NA
v_call: TRBV28

cdr3_aa: CASSFNRETQYF
cdr3_nt: TGTGCCAGCAGTTTTAACAGGGAGACCCAGTACTTC
j_call: TRBJ2-5
d_call: NA
clone_size: once
v_call: TRBV27

cdr3_aa: CASSHRGQLAEAFF
cdr3_nt: TGTGCCAGCAGCCACAGAGGGCAGTTGGCTGAAGCTTTCTTT
j_call: TRBJ1-1
d_call: NA
clone_size: NA
v_call: TRBV14

cdr3_aa: CASSVVAYASGELFF
cdr3_nt: TGTGCCAGCAGCGTAGTCGCTTATGCGTCCGGGGAGCTGTTTTTT
j_call: TRBJ2-2
d_call: NA
clone_size: NA
v_call: TRBV9

cdr3_aa: CASSASSQTNEKLFF
cdr3_nt: TGTGCCAGTAGTGCATCATCCCAAACTAATGAAAAACTGTTTTTT
j_call: TRBJ1-4
d_call: NA
clone_size: NA
v_call: TRBV19

cdr3_aa: CASSLRQGKEDTQYF
cdr3_nt: TGTGCCAGCTCACTCAGACAGGGTAAAGAAGATACGCAGTATTTT
j_call: TRBJ2-3
d_call: TRBD1
clone_size: NA
v_call: TRBV18

cdr3_aa: CASSINRDSYRPQHF
cdr3_nt: TGTGCCAGCAGCATCAACCGGGACAGCTATCGGCCCCAGCATTTT
j_call: TRBJ1-5
d_call: TRBD1
clone_size: NA
v_call: TRBV28

cdr3_aa: CASSSRNEKLFF
cdr3_nt: TGTGCCAGCAGTTCCAGAAATGAAAAACTGTTTTTT
j_call: TRBJ1-4
d_call: NA
clone_size: once
v_call: TRBV28

cdr3_aa: CASRDRVPDTQYF
cdr3_nt: TGTGCCAGCCGGGACAGGGTACCAGATACGCAGTATTTT
j_call: TRBJ2-3
d_call: TRBD1
clone_size: NA
v_call: TRBV25-1

cdr3_aa: CATSLTGASEKLFF
cdr3_nt: TGTGCCACTTCCTTAACAGGGGCGAGTGAAAAACTGTTTTTT
j_call: TRBJ1-4
d_call: TRBD1
clone_size: NA
v_call: TRBV2

cdr3_aa: CASSADTEKLFF
cdr3_nt: TGTGCCAGCAGTGCCGACACGGAAAAACTGTTTTTT
j_call: TRBJ1-4
d_call: NA
clone_size: NA
v_call: TRBV2

cdr3_aa: CASSALPGRQETQYF
cdr3_nt: TGTGCCAGCAGTGCCTTACCAGGGCGACAAGAGACCCAGTACTTC
j_call: TRBJ2-5
d_call: NA
clone_size: NA
v_call: TRBV6-1